This T cell receptor beta chain was documented in a study of blood T cells in healthy people across ages (dated by TCRdb to between 2015 and 2016). Some background on the complete study: In model experiments, template switching captured roughly one uniquely barcoded TCR beta cDNA molecule for every two T cells. Using deep sequencing normalized with unique cDNA molecular identifiers, the study measured how TCR beta repertoire diversity changes with age. The donors were split into four age groups: young (average around 15 years), middle-aged (about 40), aged (more than 60) and long-lived (about 82). To avoid experimental bias, donors of different ages were spread randomly across the sequencing lanes. The study analyzed two additional independent replicas of 1 million unique cDNA reads from the same blood draw for two donors, one aged 18 to 29 and one aged 80 or older.

To note about this clonotype: Its specific antigen is unknown. No much larger clone exists at a distance of one base, and base qualities are not known.

Broader findings and caveats from the paper: Observed TCR beta diversity per million T cells fell roughly linearly with age, and a significant reduction was already apparent by age roughly 40. Since profiling was done on bulk unsorted PBMCs, naive and antigen-experienced compartments could not be conclusively compared. Compared with the aged group, more naive CD4+ T cells, fewer expanded clones and increased TCR diversity were shown by the long-lived group, suggesting age selection. Estimates of total diversity based on one million sequenced T cells were considered lower bounds and underestimates. Because the CMV infection status of the donors was unknown, age-related changes in expanded clonotypes may potentially have been confounded. There was a strong correlation between observed TCR beta diversity and the percentage of naive T cells measured by flow cytometry.

Looking up the germline V gene yields CDR1 KGHDR and CDR2 SFDVKD. The junction carries 20 bases between V and J, which are trimmed by 7 bases and 8 bases respectively. From the cysteine through the phenylalanine, the CDR3 covers 15 amino acids. Only CDR3 DNA is held: 45 bases, read in frame from base 1. Library creation used 5' RACE. The sequencer listed for this sample is Illumina HiSeq 2500. The second PCR ran for roughly 7 to 11 cycles and used a J-beta primer mix along with a sample-barcoded 5' primer. A template-switch 5' adaptor carrying 12 random nucleotides introduced a unique molecular identifier onto each TCR beta cDNA molecule. At least 3 million CDR3-containing paired-end reads were obtained from each sample. All of the RNA was converted into first-strand cDNA using the Mint cDNA synthesis kit, with a TRBC-specific oligonucleotide serving as the primer. Following uracil-DNA glycosylase treatment, all cDNA underwent a first 18-cycle PCR with the universal primers M1SS and BC2_uni_R. The authors processed their data as follows. Normalization of each sample was performed by random selection of 1 million high-quality reads, each carrying a distinct molecular identifier. Instead of being binned into consensus sequences, reads with shared molecular identifiers were discarded. MiTCR, with a Q25 quality threshold and the strictest error-elimination algorithm, was used for CDR3 identification, clonotype clustering and error correction. A nonparametric unseen species model with Euler transformation was used to estimate lower-bound total TCR beta diversity. TCRdb's own reprocessing of the public reads used fastp at Q25 and MiXCR and kept productive beta chains. Records with the same CDR3 protein are collapsed into one entry carrying the most frequent genes and DNA. The authors' filters were not applied to this entry. The sample yields more than 500,000 distinct CDR3 sequences; 25% to 30% were counted once. Of the sample, about 18% falls within the top ten clones.

The approximately 41 donors, aged about 6 to 95 years, were systemically healthy Caucasian individuals from Russia. Each donor gave ten milliliters of peripheral blood, collected into EDTA-treated Vacutainer tubes. Ficoll-Paque density-gradient centrifugation was used to isolate PBMCs, with at least 7 million per sample. Trizol reagent was used to extract total RNA from the PBMCs, yielding at least 5 micrograms per sample. Naive CD45RAhigh/CD27high T cell percentages were measured by flow cytometry on a PBMC aliquot from every donor. Source material: blood. The rearranged chain carries TRBV24-1 and TRBJ2-1; D gene: possibly TRBD1, on 6 matching bases. The TCR originated in a woman in her sixties or seventies in good health. The nucleotide sequence reads as follows: TGTGCCACCAGCGACGCTATCGCAGGGGTTTATGAGCAGTTCTTC. Protein translation: CATSDAIAGVYEQFF.